This T cell receptor (beta chain) was recorded in a study of spatial heterogeneity in lung cancer. Study as a whole: The study consistently detected more beta-chain than alpha-chain sequences.

General study points: Higher tumor mutation counts went along with higher counts of expanded intratumoral alpha and beta TCRs.

Time point described: sample taken at primary tumor resection. Whole RNA from tumor, nontumor lung or frozen PBMC was sequenced unsorted. TCRdb reprocessed the 5' RACE reads with MiXCR, giving one entry per CDR3 protein. The data contain 12,000 or so distinct CDR3 sequences, roughly 13% of them singletons. Trimming stripped 3 bases from V and 2 bases from J, with 14 bases between. The germline CDR1 and CDR2 sequences are SGHTA and FQGNSA. The CDR3 spans 15 residues. This clonotype was seen a handful of times. Its antigen is unidentified. The clonotype comes from a male donor with early-stage non-small cell lung cancer. The material was lung tumor tissue, obtained at surgery. This sequence joins TRBV7-2 and TRBJ2-7; tentatively, D is TRBD2 (7 bases). CDR3 sequence reads: CASSFRGGTTYEQYF. DNA for the CDR3: TGTGCCAGCAGCTTTCGGGGAGGGACAACCTACGAGCAGTACTTC.